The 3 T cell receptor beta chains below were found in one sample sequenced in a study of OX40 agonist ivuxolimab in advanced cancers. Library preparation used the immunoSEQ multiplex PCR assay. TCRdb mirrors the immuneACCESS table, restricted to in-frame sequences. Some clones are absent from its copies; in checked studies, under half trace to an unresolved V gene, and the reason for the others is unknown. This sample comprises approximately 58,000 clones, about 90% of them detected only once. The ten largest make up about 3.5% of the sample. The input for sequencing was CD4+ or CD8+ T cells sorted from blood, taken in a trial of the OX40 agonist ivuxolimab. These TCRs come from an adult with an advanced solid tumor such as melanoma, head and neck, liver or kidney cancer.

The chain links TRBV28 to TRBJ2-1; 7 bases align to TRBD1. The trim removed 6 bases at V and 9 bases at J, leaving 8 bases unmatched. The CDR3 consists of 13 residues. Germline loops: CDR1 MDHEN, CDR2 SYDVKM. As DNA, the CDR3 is TGTGCCAGCAGAATGACAGGGAAGAGTGAGCAGTTCTTC. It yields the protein CASRMTGKSEQFF.

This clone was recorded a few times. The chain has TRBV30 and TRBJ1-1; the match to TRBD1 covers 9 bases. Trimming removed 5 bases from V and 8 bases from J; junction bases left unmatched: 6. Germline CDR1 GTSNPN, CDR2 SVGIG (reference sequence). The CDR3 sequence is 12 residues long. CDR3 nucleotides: TGTGCCTGGGGGACAGGGATGGCAGAAGCTTTCTTT. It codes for CAWGTGMAEAFF.

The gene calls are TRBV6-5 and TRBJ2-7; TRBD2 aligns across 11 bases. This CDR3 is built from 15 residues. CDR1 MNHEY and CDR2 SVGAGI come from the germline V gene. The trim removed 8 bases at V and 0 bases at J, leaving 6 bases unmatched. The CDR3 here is CASCTTSGSSYEQYF. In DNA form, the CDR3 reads TGTGCCAGCTGCACAACTAGCGGGAGCTCCTACGAGCAGTACTTC.